This T cell receptor beta chain originates from a study of spatial heterogeneity in lung cancer. Across the whole study: Patients with untreated early-stage non-small cell lung cancer, numbering more than 55, were the donors. Median follow-up for sequenced PBMC samples was about two years after resection, when such samples existed.

With 4 bases removed from V and 7 bases from J, the gap between germline ends came to 9 bases. From germline, CDR1 is SGHRS and CDR2 YFSETQ. The CDR3 consists of 12 residues. Every cDNA TCR molecule received its own unique molecular identifier. TCRdb re-derived calls from the 5' RACE reads in MiXCR, one entry per CDR3 protein. The sample lists 2,000 to 2,500 distinct CDR3 sequences; around three fifths were seen once. Noted time point: blood at routine non-recurrence follow-up after resection. Study-level results: Among blood samples, ubiquitous expanded tumor TCRs appeared more at resection than at follow-up.

As to this clonotype: Its antigen is unknown. Because the library targeted alpha chains, this beta chain is an off-target read whose size means little.

The starting material was PBMCs, obtained at follow-up. This receptor was identified in a female donor with early-stage non-small cell lung cancer. The chain links TRBV5-1 to TRBJ2-1; the D is unclear. CDR3 region: CASSPVGNEQFF. The CDR3 DNA follows: TGCGCCAGCAGCCCCGTCGGGAATGAGCAGTTCTTC.